Following are 18 T cell receptor beta chains from one sample sequenced in a study of T cell responses to AZD1222 COVID-19 vaccine. The data were produced by immunoSEQ multiplex PCR, yet TCRdb's version contains in-frame clones alone and is incomplete. The sample has 150,000 to 200,000 clones, about 90% seen once. The source was peripheral blood, collected on day 0 of MenACWY control vaccination. These receptors came from an adult in good health.

The chain links TRBV27 to TRBJ1-5; 7 bases are a match to TRBD1. The CDR3 is made up of 15 amino acids. CDR1 MNHEY and CDR2 SMNVEV come from the germline V gene (reference sequence). The V segment lost 7 bases and the J segment 0 bases; nucleotides outside the gene matches: 6. The CDR3 sequence: CASMDRPYSNQPQHF. The CDR3 DNA is TGTGCCAGCATGGACAGGCCGTATAGCAATCAGCCCCAGCATTTT.

This clone occurred a few times. The CDR3 protein is CASSFAGTGGNTIYF. In DNA, the CDR3 is TGTGCCAGCAGCTTTGCCGGGACAGGAGGAAACACCATATATTTT. V is TRBV7-8 and J is TRBJ1-3, with 8 bases fitting TRBD1. This CDR3 contains 15 residues. Germline CDR1 and CDR2: SGHVS and FQNEAQ. The trim removed 3 bases at V and 4 bases at J, leaving 5 bases unmatched.

This sequence joins TRBV4-1 and TRBJ2-3; 8 bases map to TRBD1. Germline CDR1 is MGHRA and CDR2 is YSYEKL. CDR3 size: 14 residues. J lost 5 bases, V lost 2 bases, and 3 bases had no gene match. DNA for the CDR3: TGCGCCAGCAGCCAACAGGGGGCGGGAGATACGCAGTATTTT. Amino acids: CASSQQGAGDTQYF.

The J gene is TRBJ2-3, the V gene TRBV18; TRBD2 might be the D (5 bases). This CDR3 is built from 13 residues. Germline CDR1 KGHSH, CDR2 LQKENI. Between the trimmed V and J ends, which lost 6 bases and 6 bases, there was a span of 13 bases. This CDR3 reads CASSPLIADTQYF. The CDR3 DNA sequence: TGTGCCAGCTCGCCCCTCATAGCGGATACGCAGTATTTT.

V usage is TRBV24-1 and J usage is TRBJ1-2, with D possibly being TRBD1 (6 bases). The CDR3 extends over 12 amino acids. With 10 bases removed from V and 7 bases from J, the gap between germline ends came to 15 bases. Germline V lookup: CDR1 KGHDR, CDR2 SFDVKD. The DNA for the CDR3 is TGTGCCACGTACAGGGCCGGCACTGGCTACACCTTC. Translation: CATYRAGTGYTF.

In this sample, this clone turned up a few times. The chain uses TRBV14 and TRBJ2-1; 10 bases map to TRBD2. The CDR3 has 16 residues. The trim removed 1 base at V and 8 bases at J, leaving 8 bases unmatched. The germline gives CDR1 SGHDN, CDR2 FVKESK. CDR3 in amino acids: CASSQVGSGGADEQFF. CDR3 nucleotide sequence: TGTGCCAGCAGCCAAGTTGGGAGCGGGGGGGCAGATGAGCAGTTCTTC.

The gene calls are TRBV11-2 and TRBJ1-5; D uncertain. The CDR3 loop spans 13 amino acids. Trimming removed 0 bases at V and 9 bases at J, with 9 bases between. CDR1 is SGHAT, CDR2 FQNNGV, per germline. The CDR3 loop reads CASSLDERPPQHF. The DNA for the CDR3 is TGTGCCAGCAGCTTAGATGAACGGCCGCCCCAGCATTTT.

The V gene is TRBV7-7, the J gene TRBJ2-1, with D possibly being TRBD1 or TRBD2 (5 bases each). This CDR3 region has 15 residues. Germline V gene sequence: CDR1 SSHAT, CDR2 FNYEAQ (reference sequence). V was pared by 5 bases and J by 3 bases, with 14 bases between. The chain's CDR3 is CASSPGTGNYNEQFF. The CDR3 DNA reads as TGTGCCAGCAGCCCCGGGACGGGAAACTACAATGAGCAGTTCTTC.

The rearrangement uses TRBV15 and TRBJ2-1; D remains unclear. V was cut by 0 bases and J by 10 bases, with 7 bases left in between. CDR3 length equals 12 residues. Germline V gives CDR1 LNHNV, CDR2 YYDKDF (reference sequence). DNA for the CDR3: TGTGCCACCAGCAGAGATTGGTACGAGCAGTTCTTC. The encoded protein is CATSRDWYEQFF.

The chain couples TRBV2 to TRBJ1-6; TRBD1 is a possible D gene (5 bases). Germline CDR1 SNHLY, CDR2 FYNNEI. The V end was cut by 5 bases, the J end by 9 bases, with 8 bases between. CDR3 length equals 12 residues. As DNA, the CDR3 is TGTGCCAGCAGTTCAGGGAGTTCACCCCTCCACTTT. This translates into CASSSGSSPLHF.

V and J are TRBV27 and TRBJ1-2, with D possibly TRBD1 on 6 matching bases. The V gene lost 8 bases and the J gene lost 8 bases, with 18 bases spanning the gap. Germline-derived CDR1 and CDR2 are MNHEY and SMNVEV (reference sequence). This CDR3 contains 13 residues. Here the CDR3 DNA reads TGTGCCAGCTGCTCCCATATCGGGGGCGGCTACACCTTC. Translated: CASCSHIGGGYTF.

The chain has TRBV12-3 or TRBV12-4 and TRBJ1-1; D gene uncertain. This CDR3 region has 13 residues. The V end lost 2 bases, the J end lost 2 bases, and 6 bases lay between the germline ends. CDR3 amino acids: CASSLRENTEAFF. The CDR3, as DNA: TGTGCCAGCAGTTTACGGGAAAACACTGAAGCTTTCTTT.

The chain joins TRBV6-5 to TRBJ1-2; tentatively, D is TRBD1 (5 bases). This CDR3 is 14 amino acids long. Trimming shortened V by 4 bases and J by 1 base, and 10 bases separated the two germline ends. Per germline, CDR1 MNHEY and CDR2 SVGAGI. CDR3 DNA: TGTGCCAGCAGTTCGCTCGGGGGTAACTATGGCTACACCTTC. Translating it yields CASSSLGGNYGYTF.

This sequence joins TRBV12-3 or TRBV12-4 and TRBJ1-4; D might be TRBD1 (5 bases). The length of the CDR3 is 13 residues. V lost 8 bases, J lost 4 bases, and 11 bases lay in between. CDR3: CASGGGINEKLFF. Here the CDR3 DNA reads TGTGCCAGCGGCGGGGGGATTAATGAAAAACTGTTTTTT.

CDR3 sequence: CASRTRTGDGQPQHF. For the CDR3, the DNA is TGTGCCAGCAGGACAAGGACAGGGGACGGTCAGCCCCAGCATTTT. The chain combines TRBV27 with TRBJ1-5; TRBD1 agrees at 9 bases. This CDR3 has 15 residues. After removal of 6 bases from V and 6 bases from J, the junction contained 9 bases not matched to a gene. Germline CDR1 is MNHEY and CDR2 is SMNVEV (reference sequence).

The chain employs TRBV6-5 and TRBJ1-2; D possibly corresponds to TRBD1 (5 bases). The CDR3 extends over 14 amino acids. Germline CDR1 reads MNHEY; CDR2 reads SVGAGI. Trimming took 6 bases from V and 6 from J, leaving 17 bases between them. CDR3 bases: TGTGCCAGCAGCGGAACGGGGAGGGGTAATGGCTACACCTTC. Its translation is CASSGTGRGNGYTF.

The genes are TRBV4-1 and TRBJ2-1, with a possible D match to TRBD2 (6 bases). The CDR3 is made up of 16 amino acids. Germline lookup yields CDR1 MGHRA and CDR2 YSYEKL. V was trimmed by 5 bases and J by 5 bases, leaving 19 bases between them. For the CDR3, the DNA is TGCGCCAGCAGCATGACCCGGCGGGGCGTGCACAATGAGCAGTTCTTC. This gives the protein CASSMTRRGVHNEQFF.

This clone was recorded once. This chain links TRBV5-1 with TRBJ1-2; maybe TRBD1 (6 bases). This CDR3 has 14 amino acids. The germline V and J ends were trimmed by 2 bases and 4 bases, with 12 bases remaining between them. Per the germline V gene, CDR1 is SGHRS and CDR2 is YFSETQ. CDR3 coding DNA: TGCGCCAGCAGCTTTGGCAGGGGAGGCTATGGCTACACCTTC. This translates into CASSFGRGGYGYTF.